The 2 T cell receptor beta chains in this list originate from one sample, sequenced in a study of shared clonotypes between healthy human individuals. Sequencing was performed with immunoSEQ multiplex PCR; in TCRdb, only in-frame clones are kept and a portion is missing. The table includes about 2 million clones, just under 95% detected once. CD45RO-negative CD8 cells positively selected for CCR7 made up the naive population, which excluded terminally differentiated effector memory CD45RA+ cells. The sequenced sample was naive CD8+ T cells sorted from blood. These receptor sequences come from a man aged 18 to 30 in good health.

The genes are TRBV27 and TRBJ1-2, with TRBD1 as a possible D gene (6 bases). V lost 3 bases and J 8 bases, leaving 13 bases between the germline ends. This CDR3 has 13 amino acids. Germline-derived CDR1 and CDR2 are MNHEY and SMNVEV (reference sequence). CDR3 protein: CASSFGGHNGYTF. The CDR3 DNA sequence: TGTGCCAGCAGTTTTGGGGGGCATAACGGCTACACCTTC.

V gene TRBV29-1 combines with J gene TRBJ2-1; 7 positions match TRBD2. V gave up 0 bases and J gave up 7 bases; unmatched junction bases: 15. The CDR3 runs to 17 residues. In germline, CDR1 is SQVTM, CDR2 ANQGSEA. The CDR3 DNA follows: TGCAGCGTTGAAGATGTTAACGCTATGAGGCGGGAGAATGAGCAGTTCTTC. It translates to CSVEDVNAMRRENEQFF.